This T cell receptor beta chain was sequenced in a study of OX40 agonist ivuxolimab in advanced cancers. As for the study in general: Patients were treated with ivuxolimab, an agonistic anti-OX40 (CD134) antibody.

Study findings and constraints: Fewer expanded clones were found on average in CD4+ than in CD8+ T cells. Among the lowest peripheral clonal expansion occurred in 0.1-3.0 mg/kg partial responders.

CDR3 length equals 14 residues. CDR1 is SGDLS and CDR2 is YYNGEE in the germline V gene. V lost 0 bases and J lost 2, with 6 bases in between. Comment on this clone: The target antigen is unknown.

The table came from immunoSEQ multiplex PCR; TCRdb's copy has only in-frame clones and leaves some out. Of approximately 33,000 clones listed, roughly 90% are singletons. The sequencing used CD4+ or CD8+ T cells sorted from blood, collected in a trial of the OX40 agonist ivuxolimab. This chain joins TRBV9 and TRBJ2-1, with D uncertain. The receptor was isolated from an adult with an advanced solid tumor such as melanoma, head and neck, liver or kidney cancer. This CDR3 reads CASSVGEAYNEQFF. The CDR3 coding sequence is TGTGCCAGCAGCGTAGGTGAGGCCTACAATGAGCAGTTCTTC.